These 10 T cell receptor beta chains originate from one sample sequenced in a study of cytomegalovirus exposure and HLA in healthy donors. This PCR relied on a set of 60 Vbeta primers and 13 Jbeta primers. Measured with immunoSEQ multiplex PCR; TCRdb has only the in-frame clones, and not every one. This table has approximately 140,000 clones, roughly four fifths appearing once. What was sequenced was PBMCs. These receptors were taken from a man aged 40-50 years in good health and CMV-seropositive.

This clone appeared a few times. This chain joins TRBV6-6 and TRBJ1-1; 8 bases map to TRBD1. Germline V gene data show CDR1 as MNHNY and CDR2 as SVGAGI (reference sequence). The CDR3 is 13 residues long. J gave up 5 bases and V 7 bases, and 6 bases lay outside the gene matches. Here the CDR3 reads CASNQGAGTEAFF. In DNA form, the CDR3 reads TGTGCCAGCAACCAGGGGGCAGGTACTGAAGCTTTCTTT.

The rearrangement links TRBV5-4 to TRBJ2-1, with 8 bases identical to TRBD2. V was pared by 7 bases and J by 0 bases, with 9 bases of the junction left unmatched. Germline V gene lookup returns CDR1 SGHNT and CDR2 YYREEE (reference sequence). There are 16 residues in the CDR3. The CDR3 sequence is CASSWGGTSSYNEQFF. The CDR3 nucleotides are TGTGCCAGCTCATGGGGAGGGACTAGCTCCTACAATGAGCAGTTCTTC.

The genes are TRBV7-9 and TRBJ1-5; D is perhaps TRBD1 (6 bases). This CDR3 has 16 amino acids. Trimming removed 5 bases from V and 0 bases from J, with 14 bases in between. Germline V gene sequence: CDR1 SEHNR, CDR2 FQNEAQ (reference sequence). The CDR3, as DNA: TGTGCCAGCAGCAAAGACAGGTCTCATAGCAATCAGCCCCAGCATTTT. This translates into CASSKDRSHSNQPQHF.

The chain couples TRBV27 to TRBJ2-7, with 7 positions matching TRBD2. The germline gives CDR1 MNHEY, CDR2 SMNVEV (reference sequence). Trimming removed 5 bases from V and 0 bases from J; junction bases left unmatched: 10. This CDR3 is 16 amino acids long. The CDR3 sequence: CASSPLRAGHSYEQYF. The CDR3 DNA reads TGTGCCAGCAGTCCCCTCAGAGCGGGGCACTCCTACGAGCAGTACTTC.

The chain uses TRBV6-5 and TRBJ1-1, with TRBD1 identical over 8 bases. Trimming cost V 0 bases and J 6 bases; bases outside gene matches: 6. Germline V lookup: CDR1 MNHEY, CDR2 SVGAGI. The CDR3 consists of 15 residues. The CDR3 region has the DNA TGTGCCAGCAGTTACTCGACCAGGGGGCGCGCTGAAGCTTTCTTT. Protein sequence: CASSYSTRGRAEAFF.

This clone appeared a few times. CDR3 in amino acids: CASSPLRDEGQHF. CDR3 in DNA: TGTGCCAGCAGCCCACTGCGGGACGAGGGCCAGCATTTT. The J gene is TRBJ1-5, the V gene TRBV5-8, with a tentative D call TRBD1 (5 bases). Germline CDR1 reads SGHTS; CDR2 reads YDEGEE. This CDR3 has 13 amino acids. Trimming took 4 bases from V and 12 from J, leaving 17 bases between them.

This clone was observed once. The rearrangement uses TRBV28 and TRBJ2-1, with 7 nucleotides matching TRBD2. V trimming: 5 bases; J trimming: 3 bases; junction bases outside the gene matches: 10. This CDR3 has 16 amino acids. Germline CDR1 and CDR2: MDHEN and SYDVKM. The CDR3 DNA reads as TGTGCCAGCAGTGATCCTAGCGGAGGAAACTACAATGAGCAGTTCTTC. Its translation: CASSDPSGGNYNEQFF.

This clone was counted once. This chain links TRBV20-1 with TRBJ1-2; D gene ambiguous. The CDR3 sequence is 11 residues long. V shed 3 bases and J shed 1 base, with 3 bases lying between them. The V gene's germline CDR1 is DFQATT and CDR2 SNEGSKA (reference sequence). The CDR3 here is CSASNNYGYTF. The CDR3, as DNA: TGCAGTGCTAGCAATAACTATGGCTACACCTTC.

V is TRBV27 and J is TRBJ2-7; tentatively, D is TRBD1 (5 bases). CDR3 length: 13 amino acids. Germline CDR1 and CDR2: MNHEY and SMNVEV (reference sequence). Between the trimmed V and J ends, which lost 4 bases and 4 bases, there was a span of 11 bases. CDR3 DNA: TGTGCCAGCAGTTCAGCAGGGCGGTACGAGCAGTACTTC. This translates into CASSSAGRYEQYF.

V and J are TRBV5-1 and TRBJ2-1; D gene uncertain. The V end lost 0 bases, the J end lost 11 bases, and 12 bases lay between the germline ends. Germline V gene lookup returns CDR1 SGHRS and CDR2 YFSETQ. The CDR3 has 13 amino acids. The DNA for the CDR3 is TGCGCCAGCAGCTTGGGGTCCCTGCTACAGCAGTTCTTC. This sequence encodes CASSLGSLLQQFF.